A selection of T cell receptor beta chains follows, all from one sample in a study of cytotoxic CD8 clonotypes in ibrutinib-treated CLL. Assay used: immunoSEQ multiplex PCR; TCRdb lists only in-frame clones, some missing. Of 50,000 to 70,000 clones in the sample, 50% to 70% were seen once. The source material was PBMCs, sampled at disease progression, from a patient treated with ibrutinib. These receptors were collected from a human donor with chronic lymphocytic leukemia. Each CDR3 is given with its conserved first and last residue. Each record gives: V gene, D gene, clone size, J gene, CDR3 protein, CDR3 DNA. The D gene is left open where the match is weak. Only some rows state a clone size, as once, few, many or a class for expanded clones.

TRBV15,.,.,TRBJ2-7,CATSFLGGISYEQYF,TGTGCCACCAGCTTTTTGGGGGGTATCTCCTACGAGCAGTACTTC
TRBV11-2,TRBD1,.,TRBJ1-1,CASSPMGQGAQGFRAFF,TGTGCCAGCAGCCCCATGGGGCAGGGGGCGCAGGGGTTCCGGGCTTTCTTT
TRBV5-1,.,few,TRBJ1-5,CASSLEAGDQPQHF,TGCGCCAGCAGCTTGGAGGCAGGGGATCAGCCCCAGCATTTT
TRBV2,.,.,TRBJ2-3,CASEGETDTQYF,TGTGCCAGCGAAGGGGAGACAGATACGCAGTATTTT
TRBV11-2,TRBD2,.,TRBJ2-1,CASSKAGTSGYNEQFF,TGTGCCAGCAGCAAAGCCGGGACTAGCGGCTACAATGAGCAGTTCTTC
TRBV2,.,few,TRBJ1-6,CASSGGSYNSPLHF,TGTGCCAGCAGTGGGGGCTCCTATAATTCACCCCTCCACTTT
TRBV19,.,few,TRBJ1-4,CASSPRGSPTNEKLFF,TGTGCCAGTAGTCCGCGGGGCAGTCCAACTAATGAAAAACTGTTTTTT
TRBV5-1,.,many,TRBJ2-1,CASSLASAGNEQFF,TGCGCCAGCAGCTTGGCCTCCGCTGGCAATGAGCAGTTCTTC
TRBV7-2,.,many,TRBJ1-1,CASSLQGMNTEAFF,TGTGCCAGCAGCTTACAGGGGATGAACACTGAAGCTTTCTTT
TRBV7-9,.,.,TRBJ2-7,CASSSTGSYEQYF,TGTGCCAGCAGCTCGACAGGCTCCTACGAGCAGTACTTC
TRBV9,.,.,TRBJ2-6,CASSASPANVLTF,TGTGCCAGCAGCGCTAGTCCAGCCAACGTCCTGACTTTC
TRBV7-9,.,.,TRBJ1-5,CASSEGGYSNQPQHF,TGTGCCAGCAGCGAAGGGGGTTATAGCAATCAGCCCCAGCATTTT
TRBV27,.,.,TRBJ1-5,CASSLSSQGNQPQHF,TGTGCCAGCAGTTTATCGAGCCAGGGCAATCAGCCCCAGCATTTT
TRBV19,.,.,TRBJ1-5,CASRSGSNQPQHF,TGTGCCAGTAGGTCAGGGAGCAATCAGCCCCAGCATTTT
TRBV18,TRBD1,.,TRBJ2-7,CASSPPGGYEQYF,TGTGCCAGCTCACCTCCAGGGGGCTACGAGCAGTACTTC
TRBV10-3,.,.,TRBJ2-3,CAIRPGQGLRTDTQYF,TGTGCCATCAGACCCGGGCAGGGACTCCGCACAGATACGCAGTATTTT
TRBV7-9,.,few,TRBJ2-7,CASSSGTVNEQYF,TGTGCCAGCAGCTCCGGAACAGTGAACGAGCAGTACTTC
TRBV6-1,.,.,TRBJ1-4,CASSEAPMTVLGEKLFF,TGTGCCAGCAGTGAAGCCCCTATGACAGTCCTAGGGGAAAAACTGTTTTTT
TRBV9,.,.,TRBJ2-1,CASSVEGSGQVGSYNEQFF,TGTGCCAGCAGCGTAGAGGGTAGCGGCCAAGTGGGATCCTACAATGAGCAGTTCTTC
TRBV4-1,.,.,TRBJ2-7,CASSQGQGVYEQYF,TGCGCCAGCAGCCAAGGTCAGGGAGTCTACGAGCAGTACTTC
TRBV7-3,TRBD1,.,TRBJ2-2,CASSLSPTTGLVGGELFF,TGTGCCAGCAGCTTATCCCCCACGACAGGGCTCGTGGGCGGGGAGCTGTTTTTT
TRBV30,.,few,TRBJ1-1,CAWTYQLMNTEAFF,TGTGCCTGGACTTACCAATTAATGAACACTGAAGCTTTCTTT
TRBV6-5,TRBD1,few,TRBJ2-5,CASSPDRVYWETQYF,TGTGCCAGCAGTCCGGACAGGGTTTATTGGGAGACCCAGTACTTC
TRBV5-8,.,.,TRBJ1-2,CASSLVRDNYGYTF,TGTGCCAGCAGCTTGGTGCGCGATAACTATGGCTACACCTTC
TRBV7-2,TRBD1,.,TRBJ1-3,CASSLTGAGNTIYF,TGTGCCAGCAGCCTGACAGGGGCTGGGAACACCATATATTTT
TRBV29-1,.,few,TRBJ1-1,CSADSRGAGTEAFF,TGCAGCGCTGATAGCAGGGGCGCAGGGACTGAAGCTTTCTTT
TRBV19,TRBD2,.,TRBJ2-2,CASSNAPRRTSGSGNTGELFF,TGTGCCAGTAGTAATGCCCCGAGGAGGACTAGCGGGAGCGGGAACACCGGGGAGCTGTTTTTT
TRBV18,TRBD1,.,TRBJ1-5,CASSPIMDRLNQPQHF,TGTGCCAGCTCACCCATAATGGACAGGTTGAATCAGCCCCAGCATTTT
TRBV27,TRBD2,few,TRBJ2-5,CASRLGTSNRETQYF,TGTGCCAGCCGGTTGGGGACTAGCAATCGGGAGACCCAGTACTTC
TRBV11-3,.,.,TRBJ2-5,CASSLMSAETQYF,TGTGCCAGCAGCTTGATGTCGGCGGAGACCCAGTACTTC
TRBV5-4,TRBD1,many,TRBJ1-2,CASGRNPGQGLGSTF,TGTGCCAGCGGCAGAAATCCGGGACAGGGCCTTGGGTCCACCTTC
TRBV18,.,.,TRBJ1-2,CASSPGSLGYTF,TGTGCCAGCTCACCGGGGAGCCTTGGCTACACCTTC
TRBV23-1,TRBD1,once,TRBJ2-7,CASSQSGQGAKYEQYF,TGCGCCAGCAGTCAATCGGGCCAGGGGGCGAAGTACGAGCAGTACTTC
TRBV4-3,.,.,TRBJ1-4,CASSQDARIRTEKLFF,TGCGCCAGCAGCCAAGATGCGAGGATCCGGACTGAAAAACTGTTTTTT
TRBV27,TRBD1,.,TRBJ1-5,CASSLFAVKTGQEDQPQHF,TGTGCCAGCAGTTTATTCGCGGTAAAGACAGGGCAAGAAGATCAGCCCCAGCATTTT
TRBV20-1,.,few,TRBJ2-7,CSAYASYEQYF,TGCAGTGCCTACGCCTCATACGAGCAGTACTTC
TRBV18,.,.,TRBJ1-4,CASSPANRERNEKLFF,TGTGCCAGCTCACCTGCTAACAGGGAAAGGAACGAAAAACTGTTTTTT
TRBV4-1,.,.,TRBJ1-1,CASSQGIARGLDEAFF,TGCGCCAGCAGCCAAGGAATCGCCAGGGGATTAGATGAAGCTTTCTTT
TRBV6-5,TRBD1,.,TRBJ1-1,CASSYSGQGRGTEAFF,TGTGCCAGCAGTTACTCCGGACAGGGAAGAGGCACTGAAGCTTTCTTT
TRBV6-5,.,medium-sized,TRBJ2-7,CASSRDKSYEQYF,TGTGCCAGCAGCCGGGACAAGTCCTACGAGCAGTACTTC
TRBV7-8,.,.,TRBJ1-1,CAGGGGGTEAFF,TGTGCGGGTGGCGGGGGAGGCACTGAAGCTTTCTTT
TRBV29-1,TRBD2,.,TRBJ2-2,CSVVLAGGRTGELFF,TGCAGCGTTGTTCTAGCGGGGGGTCGTACCGGGGAGCTGTTTTTT
TRBV7-9,.,.,TRBJ2-7,CASSRGVDYEQYF,TGTGCCAGCAGCCGCGGGGTTGACTACGAGCAGTACTTC
TRBV30,.,.,TRBJ2-7,CAWSDTKLPLYEQYF,TGTGCCTGGAGTGACACTAAGTTGCCCCTCTACGAGCAGTACTTC
TRBV6-4,TRBD1,once,TRBJ2-5,CVSSPGTGQETQYF,TGTGTCAGCAGTCCAGGGACAGGACAAGAGACCCAGTACTTC
TRBV11-2,.,.,TRBJ2-7,CASSLERIFGGPHYEQYF,TGTGCCAGCAGCTTAGAACGGATTTTTGGCGGACCTCACTACGAGCAGTACTTC
TRBV7-2,.,.,TRBJ2-1,CASSFGGTYNEQFF,TGTGCCAGCAGCTTCGGCGGAACGTACAATGAGCAGTTCTTC
TRBV7-9,TRBD2,once,TRBJ2-1,CASSPSGDYNEQFF,TGTGCCAGCAGCCCTAGCGGGGATTACAATGAGCAGTTCTTC